This TCR beta chain was retrieved from a study of cytomegalovirus exposure and HLA in healthy donors. Notes on the study in general: The study flagged roughly 160 TCR beta chains as cytomegalovirus-associated. A later analysis appeared to link common viral pathogens to several of the most significant clusters.

PCR was performed using 60 Vbeta and 13 Jbeta primers. The repertoire was sequenced with immunoSEQ multiplex PCR; TCRdb's copy has only in-frame clones and lacks some. This sample yields over 150,000 clones, of which more than 65% are seen a single time; about 2.5% belongs to the top ten. The CDR3 is 15 amino acids. CDR1 and CDR2 from the germline V gene are SGDLS and YYNGEE. Trimming pared 5 bases from V and 4 bases from J, leaving 15 bases between. Of note for this clone: Its antigen remains unidentified.

Sequencing used PBMCs. The chain carries TRBV9 and TRBJ1-4, with D possibly TRBD1 on 6 matching bases. This receptor was obtained from a woman aged 40 to 50 in good health and CMV-seropositive. CDR3 DNA sequence: TGTGCCAGCAGTGATCGGGACACTAATAATGAAAAACTGTTTTTT. It encodes CASSDRDTNNEKLFF.